The present T cell receptor beta chain was sequenced within a study of shared T cell receptors in the human thymus. The ends lost 7 bases at V and 5 bases at J; junction bases unmatched: 16. This CDR3 region has 17 residues. Germline CDR1 and CDR2: LNHDA and SQIVND (reference sequence). The table came from immunoSEQ multiplex PCR; TCRdb's copy has only in-frame clones and leaves some out. The sample lists 500,000 to 550,000 clones; 75% to 80% were seen once. These sequences were also reported in another study, on human thymus T cells. That paper notes: Donation was from healthy Finnish infants who were having corrective surgery that addressed congenital heart defects. Corrective heart surgery yielded resections, and these provided the thymus tissue. V and J gene usage appeared biased in thymic and blood repertoires.

The rearrangement joins TRBV19 to TRBJ2-3, with 9 bases matching TRBD1. Material for sequencing was thymocytes. The receptor's source is a boy under two years old with a congenital heart defect. The CDR3 DNA sequence: TGTGCCAGTACTAAATCAGCCCCGGACAGGGGTGAAGATACGCAGTATTTT. Translation gives CASTKSAPDRGEDTQYF.